These 4 T cell receptor beta chains originate from one sample sequenced in a study of blood T cell repertoires in COVID-19. The table came from immunoSEQ multiplex PCR; TCRdb's copy has only in-frame clones and leaves some out. The sample gives about 240,000 clones, 82% of which show up once; 12% is in the top ten. Sequencing was done on a sample of peripheral blood. All receptors derive from a woman aged 55-70 years with active or convalescent COVID-19.

This sequence joins TRBV7-9 and TRBJ1-6; D gene uncertain. Germline CDR1 and CDR2: SEHNR and FQNEAQ (reference sequence). V lost 11 bases and J lost 8, with 19 bases in between. This CDR3 has 14 amino acids. CDR3 nucleotide sequence: TGTGCCCACGAACCATACGCGGGTGATTCACCCCTCCACTTT. This codes for CAHEPYAGDSPLHF.

This rearrangement joins TRBV7-2 to TRBJ1-5; D remains unclear. Germline CDR1 reads SGHTA; CDR2 reads FQGNSA. V lost 2 bases, J lost 3 bases, and 11 bases lay in between. This CDR3 contains 15 residues. CDR3 DNA sequence: TGTGCCAGCAGCTTAAGTGCGGGGTTCAATCAGCCCCAGCATTTT. This sequence encodes CASSLSAGFNQPQHF. Filled out from reference TRBV7-2 and TRBJ1-5, the complete variable domain reads GAGVSQSPSNKVTEKGKDVELRCDPISGHTALYWYRQSLGQGLEFLIYFQGNSAPDKSGLPSDRFSAERTGGSVSTLTIQRTQQEDSAVYLCASSLSAGFNQPQHFGDGTRLSIL.

This chain links TRBV12-3 or TRBV12-4 with TRBJ1-3; D remains ambiguous. V lost 5 bases and J lost 4, with 9 bases in between. This CDR3 spans 13 amino acids. The CDR3 bases are TGTGCCAGCAGTGCCGCCGGGGGAAACACCATATATTTT. Translated, it gives CASSAAGGNTIYF.

The gene calls are TRBV7-9 and TRBJ2-3, with 9 bases lining up with TRBD1. The CDR3 sequence is 15 residues long. The junction had 1 base not matched to a gene; V was cut back by 1 base and J by 2 bases. CDR1 SEHNR and CDR2 FQNEAQ come from the germline V gene (reference sequence). The CDR3 bases are TGTGCCAGCAGCTTAGGGACAGGGGCCACAGATACGCAGTATTTT. Translating it yields CASSLGTGATDTQYF.